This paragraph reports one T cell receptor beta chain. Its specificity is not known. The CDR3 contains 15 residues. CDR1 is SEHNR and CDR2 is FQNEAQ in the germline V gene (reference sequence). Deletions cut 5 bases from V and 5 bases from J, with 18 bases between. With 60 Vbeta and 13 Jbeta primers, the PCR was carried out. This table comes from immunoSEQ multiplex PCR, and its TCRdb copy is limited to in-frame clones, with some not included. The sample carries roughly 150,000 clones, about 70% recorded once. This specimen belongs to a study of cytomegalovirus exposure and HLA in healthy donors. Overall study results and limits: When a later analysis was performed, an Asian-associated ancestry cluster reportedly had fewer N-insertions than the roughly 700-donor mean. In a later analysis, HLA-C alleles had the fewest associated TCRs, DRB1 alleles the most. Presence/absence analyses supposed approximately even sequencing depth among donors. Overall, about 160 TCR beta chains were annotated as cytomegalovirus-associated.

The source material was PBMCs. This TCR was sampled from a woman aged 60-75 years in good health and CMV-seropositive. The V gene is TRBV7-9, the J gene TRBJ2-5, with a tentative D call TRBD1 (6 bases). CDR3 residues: CASSPLQGVGETQYF. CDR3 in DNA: TGTGCCAGCAGCCCCCTACAGGGAGTGGGGGAGACCCAGTACTTC.